These T cell receptor beta chains were read from a single sample in a study of blood T cell repertoires in COVID-19. Produced via immunoSEQ multiplex PCR; TCRdb's table is partial and in-frame only. This table has roughly 290,000 clones, roughly 85% appearing once. The sequencing input was PBMCs or T cells enriched from blood (not recorded which). Receptors were obtained from a young man who had recovered from COVID-19. The CDR3 runs from the conserved cysteine through the conserved F or W. Fields, in order: V gene, D gene, J gene, clone size, CDR3 DNA, CDR3 protein. The D gene is left open where the match is weak. Not every row has a clone size; where given, it reads once, few, many or a size class.

TRBV19	-	TRBJ1-5	-	TGTGCCAGTAGTCCATGGGACATCTGGATGGCCCAGCATTTT	CASSPWDIWMAQHF
TRBV6-5	-	TRBJ1-2	few	TGTGCCAGCAGAGACGCGGATGGCTACACCTTC	CASRDADGYTF
TRBV5-4	TRBD1	TRBJ2-6	-	TGTGCCAGCAGCCAGGACAGGGTTAGGACTGGGGCCAACGTCCTGACTTTC	CASSQDRVRTGANVLTF
TRBV4-1	TRBD1	TRBJ2-1	-	TGCGCCAGCAGCCAAGAGGGGACCAGGACAGGGACCTACAATGAGCAGTTCTTC	CASSQEGTRTGTYNEQFF
TRBV6-5	-	TRBJ2-3	-	TGTGCCAGCAGTTCCGGACACCAGAGCACAGATACGCAGTATTTT	CASSSGHQSTDTQYF
TRBV7-2	-	TRBJ2-5	-	TGTGCCAGCAGCCGTTCGTACCAAGAGACCCAGTACTTC	CASSRSYQETQYF
TRBV4-1	-	TRBJ1-2	-	TGCGCCAGCAGCCAACTCGGGGCTAACTATGGCTACACCTTC	CASSQLGANYGYTF
TRBV11-2	TRBD1	TRBJ2-3	-	TGTGCCAGCAGCGATCAGGGGGTTGTCACAGATACGCAGTATTTT	CASSDQGVVTDTQYF
TRBV7-6	TRBD2	TRBJ2-1	-	TGTGCCAGCAGCACTAGCGGGCCTTCCTACAATGAGCAGTTCTTC	CASSTSGPSYNEQFF
TRBV7-2	TRBD1	TRBJ2-7	-	TGTGCCAGCAGCTTGGACAGGGTTACGGTCGAGCAGTACTTC	CASSLDRVTVEQYF
TRBV3-1/TRBV3-2	-	TRBJ1-2	-	TGTGCCAGCAGCCCCCGGCCGGGGGGGATGGGCTACACCTTC	CASSPRPGGMGYTF